The 27 T cell receptor beta chains given below trace back to one sample, sequenced in a study of CD4 T cells in relation to SARS-CoV-2 and coronaviruses (TCRdb year 2021). CD4+ T cells from unexposed donors were collected before the COVID-19 pandemic (2011-2018). After 10 days of culture, CD4+ T cells were isolated with the EasySep CD4+ T cell isolation kit. Antigens for these TCRs are unknown. Libraries were made using the immunoSEQ multiplex PCR assay. TCRdb took over this immuneACCESS table, retaining in-frame rearrangements with V and J assigned. Such tables are incomplete; in checked studies, under half of the missing clones stem from an unresolved V gene, and the remainder is unexplained. The sample table shows under 30,000 clones, and 65% to 80% are seen once. Roughly 15% of the sample lies in the top ten. Input material: CD4+ T cells from PBMCs, cultured in vitro. Receptors originate from a human donor in good health.

This rearrangement joins TRBV19 to TRBJ1-1; 7 bases match TRBD1. V gave up 8 bases and J gave up 1 base; unmatched junction bases: 19. CDR3 size: 18 residues. Germline CDR1 and CDR2: LNHDA and SQIVND (reference sequence). CDR3 in amino acids: CASLGVGQAGLQNTEAFF. For the CDR3, the DNA is TGTGCCAGTTTGGGGGTCGGACAGGCTGGACTTCAGAACACTGAAGCTTTCTTT.

The chain combines TRBV9 with TRBJ1-2; a weak D match, TRBD1 (6 bases). CDR3 length: 15 amino acids. Trimming took 0 bases from V and 3 from J, leaving 12 bases between them. Germline loops: CDR1 SGDLS, CDR2 YYNGEE. In DNA, the CDR3 is TGTGCCAGCAGCGTAGAGCCCGGGGGGCACTATGGCTACACCTTC. This codes for CASSVEPGGHYGYTF.

The chain employs TRBV10-3 and TRBJ2-5; TRBD2 matches at 8 bases. The germline gives CDR1 ENHRY, CDR2 SYGVKD. The J segment lost 4 bases and the V segment lost 3 bases, leaving 7 bases of the junction unmatched. The CDR3 totals 15 residues. CDR3 sequence reads: CAISEREGRGETQYF. The CDR3, as DNA: TGTGCCATCAGTGAACGGGAGGGCCGAGGAGAGACCCAGTACTTC.

This clone was counted between two and nine times. The chain links TRBV5-1 to TRBJ1-4; no reliable D call. The germline V and J ends were trimmed by 1 base and 5 bases, with 12 bases remaining between them. The CDR3 is 15 amino acids. Germline-derived CDR1 and CDR2 are SGHRS and YFSETQ. The CDR3 bases are TGCGCCAGCAGCTTGAACCCTCGTCAGAATGAAAAACTGTTTTTT. Its translation: CASSLNPRQNEKLFF. Full variable domain (remainder filled in from reference TRBV5-1 and TRBJ1-4): KAGVTQTPRYLIKTRGQQVTLSCSPISGHRSVSWYQQTPGQGLQFLFEYFSETQRNKGNFPGRFSGRQFSNSRSEMNVSTLELGDSALYLCASSLNPRQNEKLFFGSGTQLSVL.

The rearrangement links TRBV4-1 to TRBJ2-5, with D possibly being TRBD2 (5 bases). Trimming cost V 4 bases and J 2 bases, with 14 bases left between them. The CDR3 is made up of 15 amino acids. Germline V gene data show CDR1 as MGHRA and CDR2 as YSYEKL. The CDR3 region has the DNA TGCGCCAGCAGCCCCAACAAGGAGGTGCAAGAGACCCAGTACTTC. Protein sequence: CASSPNKEVQETQYF.

The chain is built from TRBV19 and TRBJ1-5; 7 bases line up with TRBD1. V shed 5 bases, J shed 4 bases, and the junction held 8 bases outside the gene matches. There are 15 residues in the CDR3. Germline CDR1 LNHDA, CDR2 SQIVND (reference sequence). The CDR3 sequence is CASSVTGLGNQPQHF. The CDR3 nucleotides read TGTGCCAGTAGTGTGACAGGGTTGGGTAATCAGCCCCAGCATTTT.

The chain is built from TRBV3-1 (or the pseudogene TRBV3-2) and TRBJ2-3; D is perhaps TRBD1 or TRBD2 (6 bases each). V shed 1 base and J shed 5 bases, with 13 bases lying between them. The CDR3 loop spans 15 amino acids. The V gene's germline CDR1 is LGHDT and CDR2 YNNKEL (reference sequence). The CDR3 bases are TGTGCCAGCAGCCAAGTGGGGGGCCGGTTAGATACGCAGTATTTT. This gives the protein CASSQVGGRLDTQYF.

V is TRBV24-1 and J is TRBJ2-3; 8 positions match TRBD2. Germline trimming cut 4 bases from V and 4 bases from J; bases unmatched to any gene: 12. CDR1 and CDR2 from the germline V gene are KGHDR and SFDVKD. The CDR3 is 17 residues long. The CDR3 region is CATSDPDSGRGSDTQYF. CDR3 sequence (DNA): TGTGCCACCAGTGACCCCGACAGCGGGAGAGGCTCAGATACGCAGTATTTT.

This clone appeared a single time. The chain links TRBV5-1 to TRBJ2-1; D tentatively fits TRBD1 or TRBD2 (5 bases each). The CDR3 consists of 14 residues. From germline, CDR1 is SGHRS and CDR2 YFSETQ. Trimming stripped 2 bases from V and 8 bases from J, with 14 bases between. The CDR3 coding sequence is TGCGCCAGCAGCTTCGGGACCACTAGAGATGAGCAGTTCTTC. Its protein is CASSFGTTRDEQFF.

The chain has TRBV19 and TRBJ2-7, with 10 nucleotides matching TRBD2. J lost 0 bases, V lost 1 base, and 6 bases had no gene match. Looked up from germline, CDR1 is LNHDA and CDR2 is SQIVND (reference sequence). The CDR3 consists of 17 residues. The CDR3 here is CASSIVGLAASSYEQYF. The CDR3 region has the DNA TGTGCCAGTAGTATAGTTGGACTAGCGGCTAGCTCCTACGAGCAGTACTTC.

The V call is TRBV5-6, the J call TRBJ1-3; a weak D match, TRBD1 (6 bases). This CDR3 is 16 amino acids long. Germline CDR1 and CDR2: SGHDT and YYEEEE. Trimming took 0 bases from V and 0 from J, leaving 10 bases between them. The CDR3 reads CASSLEGDPSGNTIYF. Here the CDR3 DNA reads TGTGCCAGCAGCTTGGAGGGGGACCCCTCTGGAAACACCATATATTTT.

The chain combines TRBV6-5 with TRBJ2-7, with TRBD2 matching over 7 bases. CDR1 is MNHEY, CDR2 SVGAGI, per germline. CDR3 length equals 13 residues. Unmatched junction bases numbered 4, after V lost 6 bases and J lost 2 bases. The CDR3 nucleotides read TGTGCCAGCAGGGTAGGGACTACCTACGAGCAGTACTTC. This translates into CASRVGTTYEQYF.

This chain joins TRBV4-3 and TRBJ2-2; a possible D gene is TRBD1 (5 bases). The V gene's germline CDR1 is LGHNA and CDR2 YSLEER. There are 16 residues in the CDR3. V lost 0 bases and J lost 4, with 12 bases in between. Here the CDR3 reads CASSQEAVRVTGELFF. The CDR3 nucleotides are TGCGCCAGCAGCCAAGAGGCGGTCAGGGTCACCGGGGAGCTGTTTTTT.

The chain uses TRBV19 and TRBJ2-2; tentative D call: TRBD2 (6 bases). The CDR3 sequence is 16 residues long. The germline CDR1 and CDR2 sequences are LNHDA and SQIVND (reference sequence). Trimming left V 7 bases short and J 4 bases short, with 19 bases between. In nucleotides, the CDR3 is TGTGCCAGTATGCTTTCTGGCGGGGAAATCACCGGGGAGCTGTTTTTT. Protein product: CASMLSGGEITGELFF.

V and J are TRBV12-5 and TRBJ2-1; D is perhaps TRBD1 (6 bases). Germline CDR1 and CDR2: LGHNT and FRNRAP. V was cut by 1 base and J by 1 base, with 14 bases left in between. The CDR3 extends over 17 amino acids. The CDR3 nucleotides read TGTGCTAGTGGTTTGGGAAGGGACACAGCATCCTACAATGAGCAGTTCTTC. This codes for CASGLGRDTASYNEQFF. The full variable domain, in which reference TRBV12-5 and TRBJ2-1 provide the parts outside the CDR3, is DARVTQTPRHKVTEMGQEVTMRCQPILGHNTVFWYRQTMMQGLELLAYFRNRAPLDDSGMPKDRFSAEMPDATLATLKIQPSEPRDSAVYFCASGLGRDTASYNEQFFGPGTRLTVL.

V gene TRBV7-7 combines with J gene TRBJ2-3; no firm D call. Germline V gives CDR1 SSHAT, CDR2 FNYEAQ (reference sequence). With 1 base removed from V and 2 bases from J, the gap between germline ends came to 10 bases. This CDR3 is 15 amino acids long. CDR3 region: CASSLGLGPTDTQYF. The CDR3, as DNA: TGTGCCAGCAGCTTAGGGCTAGGACCCACAGATACGCAGTATTTT.

The sample holds a few counts of this clone. V and J are TRBV7-9 and TRBJ2-5; no clear D. Trimming took 3 bases from V and 1 from J, leaving 0 bases between them. This CDR3 has 11 residues. The germline V gene encodes CDR1 SEHNR and CDR2 FQNEAQ (reference sequence). CDR3 residues: CASSFQETQYF. CDR3 nucleotide sequence: TGTGCCAGCAGCTTCCAAGAGACCCAGTACTTC.

This sequence joins TRBV12-3 or TRBV12-4 and TRBJ1-5, with D uncertain. V was trimmed by 2 bases and J by 6 bases, leaving 8 bases between them. This CDR3 region has 13 residues. The CDR3 nucleotides read TGTGCCAGCAGTTTATTGGGATCTCAGCCCCAGCATTTT. It encodes CASSLLGSQPQHF.

This clone was seen just once. The J gene is TRBJ2-7, the V gene TRBV29-1; a possible D gene is TRBD1 (6 bases). With 6 bases removed from V and 2 bases from J, the gap between germline ends came to 14 bases. Germline-derived CDR1 and CDR2 are SQVTM and ANQGSEA. The CDR3 is 13 amino acids. The CDR3 reads CSVGNRATYEQYF. The DNA for the CDR3 is TGCAGCGTCGGAAACAGGGCTACCTACGAGCAGTACTTC.

The CDR3 region is CASSYTGNYGYTF. DNA of the CDR3: TGTGCCAGCAGTTACACGGGGAACTATGGCTACACCTTC. V is TRBV6-5 and J is TRBJ1-2, with D uncertain. The ends were cut back, 2 bases at V and 2 bases at J, with 6 bases in the middle. Germline assignment: CDR1 MNHEY and CDR2 SVGAGI. The CDR3 has 13 amino acids.

CDR3 sequence (DNA): TGCGCCAGCAGCTTGGGGCTAGCGGGGGGACTGAACACCGGGGAGCTGTTTTTT. It encodes CASSLGLAGGLNTGELFF. The gene calls are TRBV5-1 and TRBJ2-2, with 11 positions matching TRBD2. The CDR3 length is 18 residues. V was clipped by 0 bases and J by 1 base; unmatched bases: 5. Per the germline V gene, CDR1 is SGHRS and CDR2 is YFSETQ.

The rearrangement uses TRBV18 and TRBJ2-7; tentative D call: TRBD2 (7 bases). Germline loops: CDR1 KGHSH, CDR2 LQKENI. V gave up 0 bases and J gave up 6 bases, with 15 bases separating them. This CDR3 has 15 residues. The CDR3 loop is CASSPPGGRGGEQYF. In nucleotides, the CDR3 is TGTGCCAGCTCACCACCCGGGGGGCGGGGAGGCGAGCAGTACTTC.

The gene calls are TRBV6-5 and TRBJ2-5, with a weak D call TRBD1 (5 bases). Germline lookup yields CDR1 MNHEY and CDR2 SVGAGI. The CDR3 has 13 amino acids. Trimming pared 1 base from V and 2 bases from J, leaving 5 bases between. The CDR3 is CASSYYRQETQYF. The CDR3 nucleotides are TGTGCCAGCAGTTACTACAGGCAAGAGACCCAGTACTTC.

The rearrangement uses TRBV7-2 and TRBJ2-7; the D gene is possibly TRBD2 (5 bases). V lost 5 bases and J 0 bases, leaving 14 bases between the germline ends. The germline gives CDR1 SGHTA, CDR2 FQGNSA. The CDR3 has 15 amino acids. CDR3: CASSTSSSGSYEQYF. The CDR3 DNA follows: TGTGCCAGCAGCACTAGTAGTTCCGGCTCCTACGAGCAGTACTTC.

This sequence joins TRBV18 and TRBJ1-2; tentative D call: TRBD1 (6 bases). The V gene lost 5 bases and the J gene lost 8 bases, with 15 bases spanning the gap. This CDR3 is 13 amino acids long. Looked up from germline, CDR1 is KGHSH and CDR2 is LQKENI. As DNA, the CDR3 is TGTGCCAGCTCATACAGGGCCACGAGGGGCTACACCTTC. Residues: CASSYRATRGYTF. The full variable domain, with the rest looked up from reference TRBV18 and TRBJ1-2, is NAGVMQNPRHLVRRRGQEARLRCSPMKGHSHVYWYRQLPEEGLKFMVYLQKENIIDESGMPKERFSAEFPKEGPSILRIQQVVRGDSAAYFCASSYRATRGYTFGSGTRLTVV.

The rearrangement links TRBV4-2 to TRBJ1-4; 7 bases map to TRBD1. V was pared by 0 bases and J by 8 bases, with 6 bases of the junction left unmatched. The CDR3 loop spans 15 amino acids. The germline V gene has CDR1 LGHNA and CDR2 YNFKEQ. The CDR3 nucleotides read TGTGCCAGCAGCCAAGAGACAGGGATAAGGGAAAAACTGTTTTTT. This gives the protein CASSQETGIREKLFF.

The rearrangement links TRBV19 to TRBJ1-2; a weak D match, TRBD1 (6 bases). Germline V lookup: CDR1 LNHDA, CDR2 SQIVND (reference sequence). V was shortened by 9 bases and J by 3 bases, with 17 bases between the two germline ends. The CDR3 consists of 14 residues. CDR3 loop: CASSQGSFYYGYTF. The CDR3 DNA sequence: TGTGCCAGCTCACAGGGATCCTTCTACTATGGCTACACCTTC.